This T cell receptor (beta chain) emerged from a study of regulatory T cells in long-lasting Graves disease. As to this clonotype: Antigen: not known.

Study-wide results and limits: Peripheral blood was the sole material, not thyroid tissue.

CDR3-region Arm-PCR and iRepertoire HTBI primers produced the TCR beta libraries. Authors' data handling: About 60 TRBV and about 14 TRBJ segments were identified across samples. MiXCR, applied by TCRdb to the multiplex PCR reads, yields one record per CDR3 protein. In this record, the V and J calls reflect TCRdb's handling and not the investigators' own analysis. The sample lists about 400,000 distinct CDR3 sequences, less than 25% occurring once. Noted time point: persistent/refractory GD, antithyroid drugs over 5 years with positive TRAb. From RNA extracted from PBMCs, the TCR library was made. Graves' disease diagnosis relied on American Thyroid Association guidelines. Trimming cost V 0 bases and J 8 bases, with 11 bases left between them. Germline V gene sequence: CDR1 MNHEY, CDR2 SMNVEV (reference sequence). This CDR3 spans 15 amino acids.

This material consisted of peripheral blood mononuclear cells (PBMCs), taken when the disease was refractory, from a patient treated with antithyroid drugs. The chain combines TRBV27 with TRBJ1-6; tentatively, D is TRBD1 (5 bases). The clonotype was recovered from a female donor with Graves disease. The CDR3 DNA reads as TGTGCCAGCAGTTTATCTTCAGGGCTTTATTCACCCCTCCACTTT. It codes for CASSLSSGLYSPLHF.